The rows below give T cell receptor beta chains drawn from one sample of a study of long-term antiretroviral therapy in people with HIV. The assay was immunoSEQ multiplex PCR, and TCRdb's table has in-frame clones only and misses some. The sample contains approximately 33,000 clones, roughly 85% of which appear only once. The sequencing here drew on unsorted PBMCs, taken 0.8 years before starting antiretroviral therapy. The source of these receptors is a man aged 18 to 35 with HIV. Both conserved end residues are part of each CDR3. The order of the fields is V gene, J gene, CDR3 length, D gene, CDR3 protein, CDR3 DNA. The D gene is left open where the match is weak.

TRBV14	TRBJ2-7	13	NA	CASSQVESYEQYF	TGTGCCAGCAGCCAAGTGGAGTCCTACGAGCAGTACTTC
TRBV7-3	TRBJ2-1	11	NA	CASSFDRQQFF	TGTGCCAGCAGCTTCGATCGGCAGCAGTTCTTC
TRBV5-1	TRBJ2-7	13	NA	CASSPGSVYEQYF	TGCGCCAGCAGCCCGGGGTCGGTCTACGAGCAGTACTTC
TRBV6-6	TRBJ2-2	13	NA	CASSYQGRGELFF	TGTGCCAGCAGTTACCAAGGCCGGGGGGAGCTGTTTTTT
TRBV4-3	TRBJ2-3	16	NA	CASSQEVVQGESTQYF	TGCGCCAGCAGCCAAGAGGTTGTCCAGGGAGAGAGTACGCAGTATTTT
TRBV7-8	TRBJ2-1	18	TRBD2	CASSLGVGGRRSYNEQFF	TGTGCCAGCAGCTTAGGAGTAGGCGGGAGGAGGTCTTACAATGAGCAGTTCTTC
TRBV10-3	TRBJ1-1	13	NA	CAIRDGYNTEAFF	TGTGCCATCAGGGACGGATACAACACTGAAGCTTTCTTT
TRBV4-3	TRBJ2-1	18	TRBD2	CASSQDPPAGGPYNEQFF	TGCGCCAGCAGCCAAGATCCCCCGGCGGGGGGGCCTTACAATGAGCAGTTCTTC
TRBV7-9	TRBJ2-1	16	NA	CASSLAAGTGYNEQFF	TGTGCCAGCAGCTTAGCGGCGGGCACGGGGTACAATGAGCAGTTCTTC
TRBV29-1	TRBJ2-7	12	TRBD1	CSVYRGSYEQYF	TGCAGCGTTTACAGGGGGTCCTACGAGCAGTACTTC
TRBV9	TRBJ2-7	15	TRBD1	CASSDNLDRGYEQYF	TGTGCCAGCAGTGATAACTTGGACAGGGGCTACGAGCAGTACTTC
TRBV13	TRBJ2-3	16	NA	CASSGRIDSSTDTQYF	TGTGCCAGCAGCGGGCGGATAGACTCTAGCACAGATACGCAGTATTTT